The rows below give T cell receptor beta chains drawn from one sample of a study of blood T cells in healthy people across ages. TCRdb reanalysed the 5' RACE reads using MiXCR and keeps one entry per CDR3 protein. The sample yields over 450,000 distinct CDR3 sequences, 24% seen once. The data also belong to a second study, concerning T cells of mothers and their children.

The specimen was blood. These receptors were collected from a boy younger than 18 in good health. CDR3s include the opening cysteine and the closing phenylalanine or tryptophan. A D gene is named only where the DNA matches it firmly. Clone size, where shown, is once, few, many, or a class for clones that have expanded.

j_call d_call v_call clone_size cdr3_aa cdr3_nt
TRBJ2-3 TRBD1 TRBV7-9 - CASIPSSGQGATDTQYF TGTGCCAGCATTCCCTCCTCGGGACAGGGGGCAACAGATACGCAGTATTTT
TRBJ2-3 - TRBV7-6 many CASSLAASGLYTDTQYF TGTGCCAGCAGCTTAGCTGCCAGCGGGCTATACACAGATACGCAGTATTTT
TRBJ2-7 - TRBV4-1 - CASSQDRTTAYEQYF TGCGCCAGCAGCCAAGATCGGACGACGGCCTACGAGCAGTACTTC
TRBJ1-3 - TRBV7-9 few CASSPGGSGNTIYF TGTGCCAGCAGCCCAGGTGGCTCTGGAAACACCATATATTTT
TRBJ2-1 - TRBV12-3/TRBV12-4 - CASSFSGPPYNEQLF TGTGCCAGCAGTTTTTCAGGCCCTCCCTACAATGAGCAGCTCTTC
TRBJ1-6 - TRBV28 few CASHRQDLAPNSPLHF TGTGCCAGCCATCGACAGGACCTGGCCCCTAATTCACCCCTCCACTTT
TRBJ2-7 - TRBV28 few CASTLLGTSSYEQYF TGTGCCAGCACCCTACTCGGGACCTCCTCCTACGAGCAGTACTTC
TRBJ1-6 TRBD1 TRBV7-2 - CASSPGRGSSYNSPLHF TGTGCCAGCAGCCCGGGCAGGGGGAGCTCCTATAATTCACCCCTCCACTTT
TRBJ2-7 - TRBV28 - CASMQTRGPYEQYF TGTGCCAGCATGCAGACGCGGGGGCCCTACGAGCAGTACTTC
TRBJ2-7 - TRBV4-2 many CASSQENGPYEQYF TGTGCCAGCAGCCAAGAAAACGGACCCTACGAGCAGTACTTC
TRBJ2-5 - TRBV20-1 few CSARDHGGPMGTQYF TGCAGTGCTAGAGATCACGGGGGTCCGATGGGAACCCAGTACTTC
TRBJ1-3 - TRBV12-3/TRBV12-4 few CASSSTGNTIYF TGTGCCAGCAGTTCGACAGGAAACACCATATATTTT
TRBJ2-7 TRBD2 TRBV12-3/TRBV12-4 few CASSLREGRGEQYF TGTGCCAGCAGTTTGCGAGAGGGGAGGGGCGAGCAGTACTTC
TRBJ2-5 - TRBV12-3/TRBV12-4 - CASSPEEGRWETRYF TGTGCCAGCAGTCCTGAGGAGGGGAGGTGGGAGACCCGGTACTTC
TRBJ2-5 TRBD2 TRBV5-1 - CASSSSGGRQETQYF TGCGCCAGCAGCTCGAGCGGGGGGCGTCAAGAGACCCAGTACTTC
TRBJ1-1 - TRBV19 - CASSNRDKNTEAFF TGTGCCAGTAGTAACCGGGACAAGAACACTGAAGCTTTCTTT
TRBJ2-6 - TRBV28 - CASSPNGGGGFSGANVLTF TGTGCCAGCAGCCCTAACGGCGGAGGGGGATTCTCTGGGGCCAACGTCCTGACTTTC
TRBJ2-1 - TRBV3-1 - CASGQYNEQFF TGTGCCAGCGGGCAATACAATGAGCAGTTCTTC
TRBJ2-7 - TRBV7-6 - CASSSNGRRGVYEQYF TGTGCCAGCAGCTCGAACGGGCGCAGGGGCGTCTACGAGCAGTACTTC
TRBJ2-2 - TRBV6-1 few CASSDVRGTNTGELFF TGTGCCAGCAGTGACGTCCGGGGGACGAACACCGGGGAGCTGTTTTTT
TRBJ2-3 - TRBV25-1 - CASSSVGSLTDTQYF TGTGCCAGCAGTTCGGTGGGCAGCCTCACAGATACGCAGTATTTT
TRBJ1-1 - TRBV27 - CASTMTVGHPEAFF TGTGCCAGCACCATGACAGTAGGGCATCCTGAAGCTTTCTTT
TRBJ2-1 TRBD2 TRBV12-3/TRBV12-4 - CASSLTSGRAKNEQFF TGTGCCAGCAGTTTGACTAGCGGGAGGGCCAAGAATGAGCAGTTCTTC
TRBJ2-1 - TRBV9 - CASSVEQSSYNEQFF TGTGCCAGCAGCGTAGAGCAGAGCTCCTACAATGAGCAGTTCTTC
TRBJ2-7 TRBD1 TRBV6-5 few CASSYGTGPYEQYF TGTGCCAGCAGTTACGGGACAGGGCCCTACGAGCAGTACTTC
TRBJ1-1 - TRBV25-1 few CASSGVGFGTEAFF TGTGCCAGCAGTGGGGTGGGGTTCGGGACTGAAGCTTTCTTT
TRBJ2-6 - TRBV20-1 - CSARDPSSGANVLTF TGCAGTGCTAGAGATCCTAGCTCTGGGGCCAACGTCCTGACTTTC
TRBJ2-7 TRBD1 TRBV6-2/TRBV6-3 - CASSPDRARGEQYF TGTGCCAGCAGTCCGGACAGGGCAAGGGGCGAGCAGTACTTC
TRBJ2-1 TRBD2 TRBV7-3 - CASSLSGGATNEQFF TGTGCCAGCAGCCTAAGCGGGGGGGCGACAAATGAGCAGTTCTTC
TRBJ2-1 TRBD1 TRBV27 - CASRIRDSSSYNEQFF TGTGCCAGCAGAATCAGGGACAGCAGCTCCTACAATGAGCAGTTCTTC
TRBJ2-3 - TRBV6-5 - CASSSRGGGPDTQYF TGTGCCAGCAGTTCCCGGGGAGGGGGCCCAGATACGCAGTATTTT
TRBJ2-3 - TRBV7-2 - CASSFRQSSDTQYF TGTGCCAGCAGCTTCCGGCAGTCCAGTGATACGCAGTATTTT
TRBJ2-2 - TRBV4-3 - CASSQSTRVHTGELFF TGCGCCAGCAGCCAATCCACGAGGGTTCACACCGGGGAGCTGTTTTTT
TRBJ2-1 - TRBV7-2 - CASSSSNSLIRHNNEQFF TGTGCCAGCAGTTCATCCAATAGTTTGATTCGACATAACAATGAGCAGTTCTTC
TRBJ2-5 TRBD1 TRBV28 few CASSPTHRGLEETQYF TGTGCCAGCAGTCCGACCCACAGGGGGCTCGAGGAGACCCAGTACTTC